The clone carrying this T cell receptor (beta chain) was counted a few times. Antigen specificity is unknown. These data are taken from a study of blood T cells in healthy people across ages. General study points: Donors of long life had a larger count of naive CD4+ cells and greater diversity than aged donors.

The CDR3 covers 14 residues. Germline CDR1 MDHEN, CDR2 SYDVKM. V was clipped by 1 base and J by 10 bases, with 11 bases between them. Each donor had ten milliliters of peripheral blood drawn. Using a J-beta primer mix together with a sample-barcoded 5' primer, a second PCR was run for 7 to 11 cycles. TCRdb used MiXCR to reprocess the 5' RACE reads, holding one entry per CDR3 protein. The repertoire holds about 570,000 distinct CDR3 sequences, 27% seen once, with about 18% in the top ten. Sequenced sample: blood. This sequence originates from a woman between 65 and 79 years old in good health. The chain couples TRBV28 to TRBJ1-6; weak D call: TRBD1 (6 bases). CDR3 coding DNA: TGTGCCAGCAGTTTATTCCGACAGGACTCACCCCTCCACTTT. Translating it yields CASSLFRQDSPLHF.